Described below is a single T cell receptor beta chain sequence and its context. Its antigen is unknown. With 4 bases clipped from V and 6 bases from J, the junction kept 5 bases outside the gene matches. Germline-derived CDR1 and CDR2 are LGHDT and YNNKEL (reference sequence). The CDR3 is 13 residues long. The sample is drawn from a study of T cell responses to AZD1222 COVID-19 vaccine. The study's findings and limits: The study reported that nearly half of spike-specific TCRs target unmutated variant regions.

Repertoires were generated with immunoSEQ multiplex PCR, while TCRdb's copy carries only in-frame clones and drops some. The sample comprises roughly 140,000 clones, around 89% of which are singletons, and around 2% rests with the top ten. Specimen: peripheral blood, collected on day 0 of AZD1222 vaccination. The rearrangement links TRBV3-1 (or the pseudogene TRBV3-2) to TRBJ1-2; 7 nucleotides match TRBD1. This TCR was sampled from an adult in good health. CDR3 DNA sequence: TGTGCCAGCAGCCTCGACAGGGATCATGGCTACACCTTC. As protein: CASSLDRDHGYTF.